A single TCR beta chain is shown here with its context. This clone was detected a few times. The clone's antigen remains unknown. No quality values exist for individual bases; no much larger clone is one base distant. Library creation used the immunoSEQ multiplex PCR assay. TCRdb carries this immuneACCESS record with in-frame sequences only. Its versions omit some clonotypes, under half of them owing to an unresolved V gene in the studies checked, with the rest unexplained. The table for this sample lists 150,000 or so clones; under 95% of them were counted only once. Roughly 6.2% of the sample lies in the top ten. The CDR3 starts with the cysteine, ends with the phenylalanine, and has 16 residues. Left in the record is the CDR3 DNA by itself, 48 bases read in frame from the first base. After removal of 4 bases from V and 7 bases from J, the junction retains 8 bases not matched to a gene. Per the germline V gene, SGHRS is the CDR1 and YFSETQ is the CDR2.

These data belong to a study of control samples from healthy donors and cancer patients (dated by TCRdb to the early 2020s). The receptor chain draws on TRBV5-1 and TRBJ2-1, with 13 junctional bases fitting TRBD2. The sequencing sample was made of blood. This TCR came from a young man in good health. The bases are TGCGCCAGCAGCCCCCTGACTAGCGGGGGGTGGAATGAGCAGTTCTTC. This sequence encodes CASSPLTSGGWNEQFF.